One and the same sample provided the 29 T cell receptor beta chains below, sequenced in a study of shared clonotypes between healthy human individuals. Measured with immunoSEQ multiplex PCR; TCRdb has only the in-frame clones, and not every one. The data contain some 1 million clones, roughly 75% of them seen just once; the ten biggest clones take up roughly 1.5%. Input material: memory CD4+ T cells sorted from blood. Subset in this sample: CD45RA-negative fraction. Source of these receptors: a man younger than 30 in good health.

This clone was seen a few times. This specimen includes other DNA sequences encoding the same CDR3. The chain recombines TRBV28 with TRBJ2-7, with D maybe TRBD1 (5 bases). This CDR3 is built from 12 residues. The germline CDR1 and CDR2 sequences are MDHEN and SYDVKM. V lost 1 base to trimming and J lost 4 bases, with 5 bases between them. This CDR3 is CASSLSGYEQYF. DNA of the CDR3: TGTGCCAGCAGTTTATCAGGGTACGAGCAGTACTTC. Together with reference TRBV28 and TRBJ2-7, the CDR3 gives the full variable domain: DVKVTQSSRYLVKRTGEKVFLECVQDMDHENMFWYRQDPGLGLRLIYFSYDVKMKEKGDIPEGYSVSREKKERFSLILESASTNQTSMYLCASSLSGYEQYFGPGTRLTVT.

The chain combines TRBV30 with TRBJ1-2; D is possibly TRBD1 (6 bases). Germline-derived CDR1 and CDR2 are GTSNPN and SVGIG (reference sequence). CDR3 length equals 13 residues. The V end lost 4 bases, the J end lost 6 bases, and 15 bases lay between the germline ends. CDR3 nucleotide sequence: TGTGCCTGGAAGCGGGGGCGTACAGATGGCTACACCTTC. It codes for CAWKRGRTDGYTF.

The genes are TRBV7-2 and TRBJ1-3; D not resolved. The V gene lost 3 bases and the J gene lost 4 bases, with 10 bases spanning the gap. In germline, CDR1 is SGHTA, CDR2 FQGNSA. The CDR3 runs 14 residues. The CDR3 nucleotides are TGTGCCAGCAGCTTGGCAGGTAGCGGAAACACCATATATTTT. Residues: CASSLAGSGNTIYF.

The CDR3 sequence: CASRPTSGSTDTQYF. The DNA of the CDR3 is TGTGCCAGCAGACCGACTAGCGGGAGCACAGATACGCAGTATTTT. The chain employs TRBV2 and TRBJ2-3, with TRBD2 matching 10 bases. The V and J ends lost 6 bases and 0 bases, in that order; junction bases with no gene match: 3. The CDR3 runs 15 residues. Germline V gene sequence: CDR1 SNHLY, CDR2 FYNNEI. The full variable domain, rest sourced from reference TRBV2 and TRBJ2-3, is EPEVTQTPSHQVTQMGQEVILRCVPISNHLYFYWYRQILGQKVEFLVSFYNNEISEKSEIFDDQFSVERPDGSNFTLKIRSTKLEDSAMYFCASRPTSGSTDTQYFGPGTRLTVL.

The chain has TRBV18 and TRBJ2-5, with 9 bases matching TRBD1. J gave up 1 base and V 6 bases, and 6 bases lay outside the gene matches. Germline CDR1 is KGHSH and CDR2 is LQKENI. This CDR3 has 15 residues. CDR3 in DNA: TGTGCCAGCTCCCCCGGGACAGGGTTCCAAGAGACCCAGTACTTC. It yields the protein CASSPGTGFQETQYF.

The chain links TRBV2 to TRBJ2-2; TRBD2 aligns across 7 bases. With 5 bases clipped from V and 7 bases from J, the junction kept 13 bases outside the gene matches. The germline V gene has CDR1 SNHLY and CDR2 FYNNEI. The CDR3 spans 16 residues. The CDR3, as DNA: TGTGCCAGCAGTTTTGCTAGCGGCGTCCCAAGCGGGGAGCTGTTTTTT. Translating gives CASSFASGVPSGELFF.

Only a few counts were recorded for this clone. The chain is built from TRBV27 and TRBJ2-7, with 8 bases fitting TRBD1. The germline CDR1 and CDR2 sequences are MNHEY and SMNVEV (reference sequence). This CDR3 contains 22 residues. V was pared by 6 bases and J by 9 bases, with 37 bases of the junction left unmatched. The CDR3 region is CASSPLGGSGTGPTYLNRVQYF. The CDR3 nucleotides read TGTGCCAGCAGCCCACTCGGGGGATCCGGGACAGGCCCGACCTACCTTAATAGGGTGCAGTACTTC.

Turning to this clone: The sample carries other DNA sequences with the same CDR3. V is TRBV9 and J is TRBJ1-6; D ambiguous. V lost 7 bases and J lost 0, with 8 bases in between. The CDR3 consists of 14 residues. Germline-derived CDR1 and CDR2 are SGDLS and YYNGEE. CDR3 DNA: TGTGCCAGCTCCTACAGCTCCTATAATTCACCCCTCCACTTT. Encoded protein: CASSYSSYNSPLHF.

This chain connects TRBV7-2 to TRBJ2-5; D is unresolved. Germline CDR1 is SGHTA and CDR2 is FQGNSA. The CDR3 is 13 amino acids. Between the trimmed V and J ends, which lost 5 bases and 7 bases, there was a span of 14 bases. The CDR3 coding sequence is TGTGCCAGCAGCCCCCTGGTCCCAGGGACCCAGTACTTC. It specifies CASSPLVPGTQYF.

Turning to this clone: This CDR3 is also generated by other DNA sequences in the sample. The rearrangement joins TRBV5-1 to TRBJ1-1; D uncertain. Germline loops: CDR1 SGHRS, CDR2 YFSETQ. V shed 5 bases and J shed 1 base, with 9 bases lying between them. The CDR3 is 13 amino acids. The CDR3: CASSQQRNTEAFF. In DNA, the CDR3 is TGCGCCAGCAGTCAACAGAGGAACACTGAAGCTTTCTTT.

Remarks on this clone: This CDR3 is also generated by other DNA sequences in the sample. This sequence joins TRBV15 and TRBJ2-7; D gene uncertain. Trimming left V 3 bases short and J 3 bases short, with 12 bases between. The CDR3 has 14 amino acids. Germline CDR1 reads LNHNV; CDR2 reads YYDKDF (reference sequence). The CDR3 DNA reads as TGTGCCACCAGCAGGGCAGGTACAAGCTACGAGCAGTACTTC. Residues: CATSRAGTSYEQYF.

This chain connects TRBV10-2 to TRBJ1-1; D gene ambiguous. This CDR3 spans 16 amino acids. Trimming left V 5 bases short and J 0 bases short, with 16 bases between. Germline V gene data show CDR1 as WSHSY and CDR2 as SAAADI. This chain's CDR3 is CASSTRPGRMNTEAFF. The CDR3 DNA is TGCGCCAGCAGTACCCGGCCGGGGAGGATGAACACTGAAGCTTTCTTT.

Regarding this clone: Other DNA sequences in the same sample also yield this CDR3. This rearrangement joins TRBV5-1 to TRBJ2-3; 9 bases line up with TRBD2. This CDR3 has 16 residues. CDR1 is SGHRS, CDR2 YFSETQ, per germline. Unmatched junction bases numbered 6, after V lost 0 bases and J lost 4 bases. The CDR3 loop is CASSLDGGGASDTQYF. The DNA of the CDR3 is TGCGCCAGCAGCTTGGACGGCGGGGGGGCCTCAGATACGCAGTATTTT.

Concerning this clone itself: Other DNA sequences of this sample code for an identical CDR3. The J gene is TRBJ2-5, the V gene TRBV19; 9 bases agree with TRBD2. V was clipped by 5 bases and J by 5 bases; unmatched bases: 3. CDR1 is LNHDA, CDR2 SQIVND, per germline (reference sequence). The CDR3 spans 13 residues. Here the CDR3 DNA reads TGTGCCAGTAGTGTTCTAGCGGGGGAGACCCAGTACTTC. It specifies CASSVLAGETQYF.

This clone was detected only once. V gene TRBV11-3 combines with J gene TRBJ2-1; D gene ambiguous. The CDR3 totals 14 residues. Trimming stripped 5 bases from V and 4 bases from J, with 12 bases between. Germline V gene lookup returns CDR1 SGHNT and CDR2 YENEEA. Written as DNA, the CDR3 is TGTGCCAGCAGCCCCGGACCAAGTTACAATGAGCAGTTCTTC. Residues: CASSPGPSYNEQFF. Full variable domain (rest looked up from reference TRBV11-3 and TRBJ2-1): EAGVVQSPRYKIIEKKQPVAFWCNPISGHNTLYWYLQNLGQGPELLIRYENEEAVDDSQLPKDRFSAERLKGVDSTLKIQPAELGDSAVYLCASSPGPSYNEQFFGPGTRLTVL.

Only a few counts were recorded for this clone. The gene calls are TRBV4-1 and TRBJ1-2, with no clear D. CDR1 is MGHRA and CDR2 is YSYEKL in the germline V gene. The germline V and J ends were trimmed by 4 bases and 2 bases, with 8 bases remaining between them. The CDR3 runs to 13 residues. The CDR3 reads CASSPPGNYGYTF. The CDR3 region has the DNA TGCGCCAGCAGCCCCCCAGGCAACTATGGCTACACCTTC.

The CDR3 loop reads CAWSAPSPETQYF. In DNA form, the CDR3 reads TGTGCCTGGAGTGCGCCTAGCCCGGAGACCCAGTACTTC. The chain recombines TRBV30 with TRBJ2-5; D perhaps matches TRBD2 (5 bases). This CDR3 has 13 residues. V lost 1 base and J lost 5, with 11 bases in between. Germline V gives CDR1 GTSNPN, CDR2 SVGIG (reference sequence). The whole variable domain, remainder taken from reference TRBV30 and TRBJ2-5, is SQTIHQWPATLVQPVGSPLSLECTVEGTSNPNLYWYRQAAGRGLQLLFYSVGIGQISSEVPQNLSASRPQDRQFILSSKKLLLSDSGFYLCAWSAPSPETQYFGPGTRLLVL.

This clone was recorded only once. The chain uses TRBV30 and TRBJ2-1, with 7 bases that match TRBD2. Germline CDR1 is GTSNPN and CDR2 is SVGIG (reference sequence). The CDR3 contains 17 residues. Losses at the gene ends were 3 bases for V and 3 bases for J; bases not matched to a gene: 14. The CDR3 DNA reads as TGTGCCTGGAGCAGTCGAACCGGGACTATCCTCTACAATGAGCAGTTCTTC. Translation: CAWSSRTGTILYNEQFF.

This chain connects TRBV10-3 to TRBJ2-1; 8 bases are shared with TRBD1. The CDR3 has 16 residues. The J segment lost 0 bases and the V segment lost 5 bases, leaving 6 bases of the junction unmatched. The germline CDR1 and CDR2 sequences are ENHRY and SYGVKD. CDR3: CAISWTGLSSYNEQFF. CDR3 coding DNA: TGTGCCATCAGTTGGACAGGGCTGAGCTCCTACAATGAGCAGTTCTTC.

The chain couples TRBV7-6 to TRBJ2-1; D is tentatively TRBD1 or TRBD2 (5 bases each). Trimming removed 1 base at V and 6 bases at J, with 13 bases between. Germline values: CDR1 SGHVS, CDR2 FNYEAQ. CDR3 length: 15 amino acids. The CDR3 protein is CASSLGGTSSNEQFF. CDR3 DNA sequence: TGTGCCAGCAGCTTAGGGGGCACTAGTAGCAATGAGCAGTTCTTC. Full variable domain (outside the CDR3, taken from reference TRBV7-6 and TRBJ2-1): GAGVSQSPRYKVTKRGQDVALRCDPISGHVSLYWYRQALGQGPEFLTYFNYEAQQDKSGLPNDRFSAERPEGSISTLTIQRTEQRDSAMYRCASSLGGTSSNEQFFGPGTRLTVL.

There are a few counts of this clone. The CDR3 region is CASSESRRKDNQPQHF. The CDR3 coding sequence is TGCGCCAGCAGTGAGTCGAGGAGGAAGGACAATCAGCCCCAGCATTTT. The chain uses TRBV10-1 and TRBJ1-5; D unclear. V gave up 0 bases and J gave up 3 bases, with 12 bases separating them. Germline V gene data show CDR1 as WNHNN and CDR2 as SYGVQD (reference sequence). This CDR3 has 16 amino acids.

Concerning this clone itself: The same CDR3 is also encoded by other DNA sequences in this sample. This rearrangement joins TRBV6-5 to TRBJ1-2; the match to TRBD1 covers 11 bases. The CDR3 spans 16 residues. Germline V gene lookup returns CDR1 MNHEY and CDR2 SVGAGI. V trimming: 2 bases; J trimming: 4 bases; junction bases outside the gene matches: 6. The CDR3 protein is CASSYTRTGGSYGYTF. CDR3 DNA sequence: TGTGCCAGCAGTTACACCCGGACAGGGGGCAGCTATGGCTACACCTTC.

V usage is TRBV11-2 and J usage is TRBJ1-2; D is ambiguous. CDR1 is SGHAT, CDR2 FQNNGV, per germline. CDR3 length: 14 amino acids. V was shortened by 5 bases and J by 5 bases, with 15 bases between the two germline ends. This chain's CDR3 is CASSHGSDFYGYTF. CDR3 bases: TGTGCCAGCAGCCACGGATCGGACTTTTATGGCTACACCTTC.

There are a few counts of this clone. CDR3 sequence: CASSLGSSGANVLTF. The CDR3 nucleotides read TGTGCCAGCAGTTTAGGGAGCTCTGGGGCCAACGTCCTGACTTTC. The chain combines TRBV6-6 with TRBJ2-6; D may be TRBD2 (5 bases). The V gene's germline CDR1 is MNHNY and CDR2 SVGAGI (reference sequence). The CDR3 loop spans 15 amino acids. V was trimmed by 4 bases and J by 0 bases, leaving 7 bases between them.

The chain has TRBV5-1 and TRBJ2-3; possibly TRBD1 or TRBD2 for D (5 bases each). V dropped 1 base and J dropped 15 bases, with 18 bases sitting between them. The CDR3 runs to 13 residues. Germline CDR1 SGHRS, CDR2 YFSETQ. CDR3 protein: CASSLRMGDAQYF. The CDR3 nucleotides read TGCGCCAGCAGCTTGAGGATGGGGGACGCTCAATATTTT.

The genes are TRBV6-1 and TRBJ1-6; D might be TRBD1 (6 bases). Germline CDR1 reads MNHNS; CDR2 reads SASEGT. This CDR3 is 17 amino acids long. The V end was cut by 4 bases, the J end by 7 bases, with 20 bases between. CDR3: CASSGGAGVARNSPLHF. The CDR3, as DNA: TGTGCCAGCAGTGGGGGGGCCGGAGTTGCAAGGAATTCACCCCTCCACTTT.

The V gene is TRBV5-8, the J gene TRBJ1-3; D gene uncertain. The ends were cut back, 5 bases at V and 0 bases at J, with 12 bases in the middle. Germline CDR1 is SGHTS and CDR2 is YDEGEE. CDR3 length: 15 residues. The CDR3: CASRSDGDSGNTIYF. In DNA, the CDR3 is TGTGCCAGCAGATCGGACGGCGACTCTGGAAACACCATATATTTT.

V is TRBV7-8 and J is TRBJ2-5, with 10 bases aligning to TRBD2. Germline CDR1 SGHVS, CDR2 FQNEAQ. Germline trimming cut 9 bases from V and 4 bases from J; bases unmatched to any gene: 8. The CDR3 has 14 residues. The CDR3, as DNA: TGTGCCAGAGGGGATCTAGCGGGAGCAGAGACCCAGTACTTC. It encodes CARGDLAGAETQYF.

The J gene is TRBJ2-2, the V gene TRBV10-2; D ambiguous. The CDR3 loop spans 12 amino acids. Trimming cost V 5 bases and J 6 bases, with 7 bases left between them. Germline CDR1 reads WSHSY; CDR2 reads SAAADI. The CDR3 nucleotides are TGCGCCAGCAGTTTGGTACCCGGGGAGCTGTTTTTT. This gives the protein CASSLVPGELFF.